The 24 T cell receptor beta chains reported below all come from one sample, sequenced in a study of beta chain features in type 1 diabetes. General observations from the study: Type 1 diabetes patients had TCRB CDR3s that were shorter (moderately but significantly so) in all four CD4+ subsets.

Their antigens are not known. The study reverse transcribed the entire isolated RNA, so it sequenced expressed TCRB transcripts. Assay used: immunoSEQ multiplex PCR; TCRdb lists only in-frame clones, some missing. The table includes more than 250,000 clones, about 13% detected once. Source material: naive CD4+ T cells from blood. The receptors stem from a man aged 30 to 45 with type 1 diabetes.

Only a few counts were recorded for this clone. V is TRBV5-1 and J is TRBJ2-5; D is unclear. Germline lookup yields CDR1 SGHRS and CDR2 YFSETQ. CDR3 length equals 15 residues. Trimming shortened V by 1 base and J by 4 bases, and 14 bases separated the two germline ends. The CDR3 loop reads CASSLQRGIGETQYF. CDR3 bases: TGCGCCAGCAGCTTGCAACGCGGAATTGGAGAGACCCAGTACTTC.

This clone was counted only a few times. The genes are TRBV11-1 and TRBJ2-1; 7 nucleotides match TRBD1. This CDR3 spans 15 amino acids. Trimming took 4 bases from V and 6 from J; bases not matched to a gene: 9. CDR1 and CDR2 from the germline V gene are SGHAT and FQDESV (reference sequence). CDR3 in amino acids: CASSSSGTVINEQFF. The CDR3 coding sequence is TGTGCCAGCAGCTCGTCCGGGACAGTGATCAATGAGCAGTTCTTC.

CDR3 region: CASREQGLNTEAFF. Here the CDR3 DNA reads TGCGCCAGCAGGGAACAGGGGCTGAACACTGAAGCTTTCTTT. The chain is built from TRBV5-1 and TRBJ1-1; 7 bases match TRBD1. V lost 5 bases, J lost 0 bases, and 4 bases stayed unmatched. The CDR3 extends over 14 amino acids. Germline CDR1 reads SGHRS; CDR2 reads YFSETQ.

This clone has a count of ten or more. The chain has TRBV23-1 and TRBJ1-1; possibly TRBD1 for D (6 bases). TRBV23-1 is sorted into the ORF group, with uncertain function. V lost 3 bases to trimming and J lost 11 bases, with 16 bases between them. The CDR3 covers 13 residues. Here the CDR3 reads CASSHLGTPTAFF. Here the CDR3 DNA reads TGCGCCAGCAGTCATCTCGGGACACCGACGGCTTTCTTT.

V is TRBV30 and J is TRBJ1-2, with 9 bases that match TRBD1. The germline V gene has CDR1 GTSNPN and CDR2 SVGIG (reference sequence). V lost 3 bases and J lost 8; bases outside the gene matches: 7. CDR3 length equals 13 residues. The CDR3 loop reads CAWSSGQGLGYTF. The CDR3, as DNA: TGTGCCTGGAGCTCCGGACAGGGGTTAGGCTACACCTTC.

This clone came up a few times. The chain joins TRBV7-9 to TRBJ2-1, with 12 nucleotides matching TRBD2. Trimming at V came to 5 bases and at J to 6 bases, leaving 5 bases not matched to a gene. Germline values: CDR1 SEHNR, CDR2 FQNEAQ (reference sequence). The CDR3 spans 15 residues. The CDR3 is CASSPTSGRSNEQFF. CDR3 DNA sequence: TGTGCCAGCAGCCCCACTAGCGGGAGGTCCAATGAGCAGTTCTTC.

The rearrangement uses TRBV28 and TRBJ1-1; possibly TRBD1 for D (5 bases). The CDR3 has 15 amino acids. Trimming took 1 base from V and 0 from J, leaving 9 bases between them. The germline V gene encodes CDR1 MDHEN and CDR2 SYDVKM. This CDR3 reads CASSLSGSMNTEAFF. The CDR3, as DNA: TGTGCCAGCAGTTTATCAGGGTCCATGAACACTGAAGCTTTCTTT.

The chain recombines TRBV4-2 with TRBJ1-3; D ambiguous. This CDR3 region has 13 residues. Trimming pared 0 bases from V and 9 bases from J, leaving 9 bases between. Germline V gives CDR1 LGHNA, CDR2 YNFKEQ. The CDR3, as DNA: TGTGCCAGCAGCCAAGATAGGCGGAGCACCATATATTTT. It codes for CASSQDRRSTIYF.

The V call is TRBV30, the J call TRBJ1-1; no clear D. Trimming shortened V by 4 bases and J by 0 bases, and 9 bases separated the two germline ends. The CDR3 spans 13 residues. CDR1 and CDR2 (germline): GTSNPN, SVGIG (reference sequence). The CDR3 spells CAWNQNMNTEAFF. CDR3 nucleotides: TGTGCCTGGAATCAGAACATGAACACTGAAGCTTTCTTT.

This clone was detected a few times. The J gene is TRBJ1-2, the V gene TRBV7-9; the D gene is possibly TRBD1 (5 bases). This CDR3 comprises 13 residues. Deletions cut 1 base from V and 6 bases from J, with 9 bases between. The germline V gene has CDR1 SEHNR and CDR2 FQNEAQ (reference sequence). CDR3 in DNA: TGTGCCAGCAGCTTAGAAGGGGTGCATGGCTACACCTTC. Its translation is CASSLEGVHGYTF. The whole variable domain, remainder taken from reference TRBV7-9 and TRBJ1-2, is DTGVSQNPRHKITKRGQNVTFRCDPISEHNRLYWYRQTLGQGPEFLTYFQNEAQLEKSRLLSDRFSAERPKGSFSTLEIQRTEQGDSAMYLCASSLEGVHGYTFGSGTRLTVV.

This clone occurred a few times. The J gene is TRBJ2-5, the V gene TRBV2; D is possibly TRBD1 (5 bases). In germline, CDR1 is SNHLY, CDR2 FYNNEI. V was clipped by 7 bases and J by 1 base, with 10 bases between them. There are 13 residues in the CDR3. Here the CDR3 DNA reads TGTGCCAGCATCTGGGGCATCCAAGAGACCCAGTACTTC. Translation gives CASIWGIQETQYF.

V is TRBV6-4 and J is TRBJ2-1, with a possible D match to TRBD1 (5 bases). Germline V gene lookup returns CDR1 MRHNA and CDR2 SNTAGT. V gave up 3 bases and J gave up 7 bases, with 10 bases separating them. This CDR3 contains 13 residues. The CDR3 loop is CASSEQGGNEQFF. CDR3 bases: TGTGCCAGCAGTGAGCAGGGTGGAAATGAGCAGTTCTTC.

This clone was seen more than once but under ten times. The V gene is TRBV14, the J gene TRBJ1-2; D is unresolved. The CDR3 is 15 residues long. CDR1 is SGHDN, CDR2 FVKESK, per germline. The V end was cut by 1 base, the J end by 4 bases, with 13 bases between. The CDR3 DNA reads TGTGCCAGCAGCCAAGGCCTCTACGCAGGCTATGGCTACACCTTC. Translation gives CASSQGLYAGYGYTF.

This clone was seen only a few times. The chain carries TRBV10-3 and TRBJ1-2, with 8 bases lining up with TRBD1. The germline gives CDR1 ENHRY, CDR2 SYGVKD. V lost 2 bases and J lost 4; bases outside the gene matches: 3. The CDR3 is 14 amino acids. CDR3 loop: CAISETDRGYGYTF. The DNA for the CDR3 is TGTGCCATCAGTGAGACCGACAGGGGCTATGGCTACACCTTC.

In its sample, this clone was seen a few times. The CDR3 nucleotides are TGTGCCAGCAGCTTAACAAACTCCGGGGTTCGGATGAACACTGAAGCTTTCTTT. Protein product: CASSLTNSGVRMNTEAFF. J is TRBJ1-1 and V is TRBV7-9; D unresolved. Between the trimmed V and J ends, which lost 2 bases and 0 bases, there was a span of 19 bases. Looked up from germline, CDR1 is SEHNR and CDR2 is FQNEAQ (reference sequence). CDR3 length: 18 amino acids.

This clone was counted only a few times. V and J are TRBV28 and TRBJ2-7, with a tentative D call TRBD2 (5 bases). The CDR3 is 11 residues long. Germline V lookup: CDR1 MDHEN, CDR2 SYDVKM. Trimming left V 11 bases short and J 2 bases short, with 10 bases between. The CDR3 region is CASGDTYEQYF. CDR3 nucleotide sequence: TGTGCCTCCGGGGATACCTACGAGCAGTACTTC. Full variable domain (outside the CDR3, taken from reference TRBV28 and TRBJ2-7): DVKVTQSSRYLVKRTGEKVFLECVQDMDHENMFWYRQDPGLGLRLIYFSYDVKMKEKGDIPEGYSVSREKKERFSLILESASTNQTSMYLCASGDTYEQYFGPGTRLTVT.

The V call is TRBV20-1, the J call TRBJ2-7, with D possibly TRBD2 on 6 matching bases. The V gene's germline CDR1 is DFQATT and CDR2 SNEGSKA (reference sequence). CDR3 length: 11 residues. V was trimmed by 4 bases and J by 9 bases, leaving 13 bases between them. The chain's CDR3 is CSAMGGSRQYF. CDR3 bases: TGCAGTGCTATGGGGGGTAGTCGGCAGTACTTC.

This clone was counted between two and nine times. J is TRBJ2-6 and V is TRBV28; D is perhaps TRBD1 (7 bases). The CDR3 totals 14 residues. Trimming cost V 6 bases and J 4 bases, with 10 bases left between them. CDR1 and CDR2 from the germline V gene are MDHEN and SYDVKM. The CDR3 sequence is CASREGQGANVLTF. Written as DNA, the CDR3 is TGTGCCAGCAGGGAGGGACAGGGGGCCAACGTCCTGACTTTC.

The chain employs TRBV18 and TRBJ2-7, with a tentative D call TRBD1 (6 bases). Deletions cut 3 bases from V and 6 bases from J, with 9 bases between. CDR1 KGHSH and CDR2 LQKENI come from the germline V gene. This CDR3 spans 12 amino acids. In DNA form, the CDR3 reads TGTGCCAGCTCACCGGACAGAACCGAGCAGTACTTC. Translating gives CASSPDRTEQYF.

This clone was observed a handful of times. The rearrangement links TRBV19 to TRBJ2-7; 7 nucleotides match TRBD2. CDR3 length: 15 amino acids. V lost 5 bases to trimming and J lost 5 bases; unmatched junction nucleotides: 12. From germline, CDR1 is LNHDA and CDR2 SQIVND (reference sequence). The CDR3 DNA is TGTGCCAGTAGTCCCCGGGGCGGGAGTATCGACGAGCAGTACTTC. Translation: CASSPRGGSIDEQYF. Variable domain in full (rest from reference TRBV19 and TRBJ2-7): DGGITQSPKYLFRKEGQNVTLSCEQNLNHDAMYWYRQDPGQGLRLIYYSQIVNDFQKGDIAEGYSVSREKKESFPLTVTSAQKNPTAFYLCASSPRGGSIDEQYFGPGTRLTVT.

This sequence joins TRBV14 and TRBJ1-1; tentatively, D is TRBD1 (5 bases). CDR3 length: 18 residues. Germline V gene data show CDR1 as SGHDN and CDR2 as FVKESK. Trimming stripped 0 bases from V and 1 base from J, with 18 bases between. The CDR3 loop is CASSQEGARAVKNTEAFF. Written as DNA, the CDR3 is TGTGCCAGCAGCCAAGAAGGGGCTAGGGCAGTGAAGAACACTGAAGCTTTCTTT.

J is TRBJ2-1 and V is TRBV7-8, with D possibly being TRBD2 (5 bases). CDR3 length equals 16 residues. V lost 1 base and J lost 4, with 14 bases in between. CDR1 is SGHVS, CDR2 FQNEAQ, per germline. The CDR3, as DNA: TGTGCCAGCAGCTTAGAAGCGGTCCTACTTTACAATGAGCAGTTCTTC. As protein: CASSLEAVLLYNEQFF.

This clone was seen more than once but under ten times. The V call is TRBV19, the J call TRBJ2-7; D unresolved. The CDR3 consists of 14 residues. V was trimmed by 3 bases and J by 7 bases, leaving 16 bases between them. In germline, CDR1 is LNHDA, CDR2 SQIVND (reference sequence). The CDR3 is CASSIQIQVREQYF. The CDR3 DNA is TGTGCCAGTAGTATCCAGATCCAAGTGAGGGAGCAGTACTTC.

The chain joins TRBV15 to TRBJ1-5; D unclear. This CDR3 is built from 13 residues. The germline V gene has CDR1 LNHNV and CDR2 YYDKDF (reference sequence). Trimming pared 2 bases from V and 5 bases from J, leaving 7 bases between. The CDR3 DNA reads TGTGCCACCAGCAGATGGACTGATCAGCCCCAGCATTTT. Translated: CATSRWTDQPQHF.